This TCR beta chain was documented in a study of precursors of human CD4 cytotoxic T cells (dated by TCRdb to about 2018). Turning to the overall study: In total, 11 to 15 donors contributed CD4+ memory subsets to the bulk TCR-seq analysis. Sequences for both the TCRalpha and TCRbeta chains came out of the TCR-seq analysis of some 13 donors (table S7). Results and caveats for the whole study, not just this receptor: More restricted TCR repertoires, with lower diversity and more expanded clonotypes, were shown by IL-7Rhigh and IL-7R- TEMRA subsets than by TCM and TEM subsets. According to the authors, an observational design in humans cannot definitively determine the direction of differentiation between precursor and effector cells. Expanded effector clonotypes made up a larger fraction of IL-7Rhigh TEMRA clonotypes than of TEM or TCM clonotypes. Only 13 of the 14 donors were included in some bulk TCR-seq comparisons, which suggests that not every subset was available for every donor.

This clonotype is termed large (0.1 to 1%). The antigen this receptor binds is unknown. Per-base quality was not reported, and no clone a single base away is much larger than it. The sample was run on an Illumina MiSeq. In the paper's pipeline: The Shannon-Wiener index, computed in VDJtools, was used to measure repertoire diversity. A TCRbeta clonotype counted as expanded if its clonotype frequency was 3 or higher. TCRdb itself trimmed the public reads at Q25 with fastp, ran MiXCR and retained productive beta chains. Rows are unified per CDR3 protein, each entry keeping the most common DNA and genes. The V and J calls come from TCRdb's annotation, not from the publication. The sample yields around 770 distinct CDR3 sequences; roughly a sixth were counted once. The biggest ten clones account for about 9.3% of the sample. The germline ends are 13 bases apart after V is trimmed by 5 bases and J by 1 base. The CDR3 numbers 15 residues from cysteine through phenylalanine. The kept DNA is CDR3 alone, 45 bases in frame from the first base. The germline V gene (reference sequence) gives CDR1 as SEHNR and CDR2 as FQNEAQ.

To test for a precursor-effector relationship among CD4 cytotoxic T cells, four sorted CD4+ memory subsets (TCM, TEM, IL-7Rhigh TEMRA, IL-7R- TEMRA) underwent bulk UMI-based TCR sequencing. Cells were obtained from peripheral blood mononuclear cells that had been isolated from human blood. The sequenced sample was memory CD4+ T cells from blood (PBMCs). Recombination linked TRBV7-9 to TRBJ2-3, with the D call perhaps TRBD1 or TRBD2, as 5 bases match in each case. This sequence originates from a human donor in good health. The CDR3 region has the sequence CASSPMGDGTDTQYF. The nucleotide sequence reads TGTGCCAGCAGCCCCATGGGGGATGGCACAGATACGCAGTATTTT. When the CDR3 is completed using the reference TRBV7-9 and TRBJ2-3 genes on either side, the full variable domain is DTGVSQNPRHKITKRGQNVTFRCDPISEHNRLYWYRQTLGQGPEFLTYFQNEAQLEKSRLLSDRFSAERPKGSFSTLEIQRTEQGDSAMYLCASSPMGDGTDTQYFGPGTRLTVL.